This paragraph reports one TCR beta chain. Germline V CDR1 and CDR2: KGHDR, SFDVKD. This CDR3 is built from 16 residues. V trimming: 2 bases; J trimming: 10 bases; junction bases outside the gene matches: 9. These data are taken from a study of blood T cell repertoires in COVID-19. Study information: The analysed material was cDNA or gDNA that came from T cells, B-cell-depleted T cells, or PBMCs.

Only in-frame clones appear in the TCRdb table, and some are missing; sequencing was by immunoSEQ multiplex PCR. The profile shows 450,000 or so clones, roughly nine tenths of them singletons. The V call is TRBV24-1, the J call TRBJ2-1; 11 bases match TRBD2. Sequencing was done on a sample of peripheral blood. This TCR was recovered from a man aged 18 to 29 with COVID-19, enrolled during active disease. CDR3 nucleotide sequence: TGTGCCACCAGTGATTCGGGGACTAGCGGCGATAGGGAGCAGTTCTTC. Translated, it gives CATSDSGTSGDREQFF.